This T cell receptor beta chain comes out of a study of T cell responses to AZD1222 COVID-19 vaccine. The CDR3 has 15 residues. Looked up from germline, CDR1 is SGHAT and CDR2 is FQNNGV. Germline trimming cut 0 bases from V and 6 bases from J; bases unmatched to any gene: 6. The table came from immunoSEQ multiplex PCR; TCRdb's copy has only in-frame clones and leaves some out. This sample has about 170,000 clones; 75% to 95% occur once, and the top ten carry around 3%. Material: peripheral blood, obtained on day 0 of AZD1222 vaccination. This sequence originates from an adult in good health. The chain couples TRBV11-2 to TRBJ2-7; 9 bases map to TRBD2. This chain's CDR3 is CASSLEPSGTSEQYF. CDR3 DNA sequence: TGTGCCAGCAGCTTAGAGCCTAGCGGGACAAGCGAGCAGTACTTC.